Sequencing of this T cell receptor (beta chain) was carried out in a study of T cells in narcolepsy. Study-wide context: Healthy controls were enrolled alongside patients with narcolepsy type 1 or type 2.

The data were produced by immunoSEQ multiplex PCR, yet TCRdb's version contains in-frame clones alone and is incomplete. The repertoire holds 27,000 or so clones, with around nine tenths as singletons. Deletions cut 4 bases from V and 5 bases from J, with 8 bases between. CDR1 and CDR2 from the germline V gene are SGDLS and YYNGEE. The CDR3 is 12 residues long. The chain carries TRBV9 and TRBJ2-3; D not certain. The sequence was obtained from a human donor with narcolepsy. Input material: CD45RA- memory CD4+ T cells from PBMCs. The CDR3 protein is CASSPRLDTQYF. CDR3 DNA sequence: TGTGCCAGCAGCCCCCGCTTAGATACGCAGTATTTT.